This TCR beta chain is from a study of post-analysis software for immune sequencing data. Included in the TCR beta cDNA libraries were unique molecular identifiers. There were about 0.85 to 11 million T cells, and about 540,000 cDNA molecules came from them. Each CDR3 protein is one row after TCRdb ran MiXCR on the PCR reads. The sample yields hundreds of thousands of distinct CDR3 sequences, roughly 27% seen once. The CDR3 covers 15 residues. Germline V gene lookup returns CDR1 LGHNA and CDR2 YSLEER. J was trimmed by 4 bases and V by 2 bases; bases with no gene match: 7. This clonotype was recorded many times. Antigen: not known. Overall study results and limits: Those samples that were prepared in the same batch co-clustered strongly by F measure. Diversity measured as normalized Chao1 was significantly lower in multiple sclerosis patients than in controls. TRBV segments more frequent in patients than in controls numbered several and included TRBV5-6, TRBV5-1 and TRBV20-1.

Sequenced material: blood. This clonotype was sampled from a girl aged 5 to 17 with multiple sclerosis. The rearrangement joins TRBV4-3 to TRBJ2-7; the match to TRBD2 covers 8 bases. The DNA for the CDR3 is TGCGCCAGCAGCCAATGGTCGACTAGCGCGTACGAGCAGTACTTC. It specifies CASSQWSTSAYEQYF.